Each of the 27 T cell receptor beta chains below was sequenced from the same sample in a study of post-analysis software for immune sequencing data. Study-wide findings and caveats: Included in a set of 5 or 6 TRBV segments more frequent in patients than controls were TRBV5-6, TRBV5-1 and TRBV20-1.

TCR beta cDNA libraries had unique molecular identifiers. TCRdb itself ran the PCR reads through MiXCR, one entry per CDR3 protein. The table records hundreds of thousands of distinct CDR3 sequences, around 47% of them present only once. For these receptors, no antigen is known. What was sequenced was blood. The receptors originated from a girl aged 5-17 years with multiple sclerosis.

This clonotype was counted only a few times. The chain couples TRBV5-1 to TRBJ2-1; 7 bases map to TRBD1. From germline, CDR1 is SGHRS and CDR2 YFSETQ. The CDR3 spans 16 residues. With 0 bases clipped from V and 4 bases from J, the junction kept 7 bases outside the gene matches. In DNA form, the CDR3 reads TGCGCCAGCAGCTTGGCCGAGGGGGCTGGTTACAATGAGCAGTTCTTC. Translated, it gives CASSLAEGAGYNEQFF.

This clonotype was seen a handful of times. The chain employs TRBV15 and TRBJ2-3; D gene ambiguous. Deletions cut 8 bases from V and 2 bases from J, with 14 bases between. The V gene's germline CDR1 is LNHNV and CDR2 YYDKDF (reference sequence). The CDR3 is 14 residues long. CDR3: CATRSVATTDTQYF. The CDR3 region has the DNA TGTGCCACCCGGTCCGTGGCCACCACAGATACGCAGTATTTT.

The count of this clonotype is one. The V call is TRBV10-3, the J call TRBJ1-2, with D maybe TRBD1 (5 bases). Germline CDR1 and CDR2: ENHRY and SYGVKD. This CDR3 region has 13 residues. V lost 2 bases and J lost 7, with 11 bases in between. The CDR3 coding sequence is TGTGCCATCAGTGAGGGGGCGGAGGCTGGCTACACCTTC. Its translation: CAISEGAEAGYTF.

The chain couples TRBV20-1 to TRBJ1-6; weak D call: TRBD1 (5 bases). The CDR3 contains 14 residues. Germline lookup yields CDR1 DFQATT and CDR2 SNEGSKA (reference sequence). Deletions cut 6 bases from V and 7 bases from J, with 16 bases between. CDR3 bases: TGCAGTGCGATAGGCGGCGGGGGGAATTCACCCCTCCACTTT. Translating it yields CSAIGGGGNSPLHF.

The CDR3 region has the DNA TGCAGCGTTGGTCCCGGTAGGGGCGATGAGCAGTACTTC. Protein: CSVGPGRGDEQYF. The chain couples TRBV29-1 to TRBJ2-7; D may be TRBD1 (5 bases). There are 13 residues in the CDR3. Per germline, CDR1 SQVTM and CDR2 ANQGSEA. V lost 4 bases and J 7 bases, leaving 17 bases between the germline ends.

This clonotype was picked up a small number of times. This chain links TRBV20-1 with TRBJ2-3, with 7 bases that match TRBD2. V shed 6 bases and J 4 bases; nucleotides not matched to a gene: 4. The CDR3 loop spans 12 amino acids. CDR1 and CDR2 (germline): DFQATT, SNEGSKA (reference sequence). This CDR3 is CSAPLAADTQYF. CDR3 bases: TGCAGTGCGCCTCTAGCGGCAGATACGCAGTATTTT.

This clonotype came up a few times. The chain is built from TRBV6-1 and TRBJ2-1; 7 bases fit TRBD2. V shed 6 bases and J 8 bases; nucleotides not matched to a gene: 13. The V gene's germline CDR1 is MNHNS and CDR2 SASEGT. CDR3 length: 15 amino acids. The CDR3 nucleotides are TGTGCCAGCAGCTTGAAGCGGGGCCGTTGGGATGAGCAGTTCTTC. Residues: CASSLKRGRWDEQFF.

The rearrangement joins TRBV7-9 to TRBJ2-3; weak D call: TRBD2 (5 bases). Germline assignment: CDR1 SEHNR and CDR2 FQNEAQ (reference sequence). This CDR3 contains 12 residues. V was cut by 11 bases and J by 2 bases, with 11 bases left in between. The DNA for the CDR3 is TGTGCCGGAGACGGACTCACAGATACGCAGTATTTT. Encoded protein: CAGDGLTDTQYF.

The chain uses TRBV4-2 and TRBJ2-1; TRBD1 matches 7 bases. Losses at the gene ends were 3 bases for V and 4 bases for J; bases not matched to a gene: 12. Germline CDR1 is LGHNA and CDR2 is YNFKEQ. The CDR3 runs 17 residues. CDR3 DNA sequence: TGTGCCAGCAGCCACCCCCTAGGACAGGATAGTTACAATGAGCAGTTCTTC. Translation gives CASSHPLGQDSYNEQFF.

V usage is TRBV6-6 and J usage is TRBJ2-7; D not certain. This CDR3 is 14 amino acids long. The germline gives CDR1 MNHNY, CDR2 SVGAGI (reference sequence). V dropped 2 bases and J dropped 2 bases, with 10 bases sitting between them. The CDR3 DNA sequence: TGTGCCAGCAGTTACACTGGCGGTCCCTACGAGCAGTACTTC. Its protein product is CASSYTGGPYEQYF.

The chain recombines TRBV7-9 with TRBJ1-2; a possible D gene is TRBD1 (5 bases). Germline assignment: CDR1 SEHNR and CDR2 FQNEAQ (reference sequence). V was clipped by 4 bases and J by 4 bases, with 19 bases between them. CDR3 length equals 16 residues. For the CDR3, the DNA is TGTGCCAGCAGCTCTCCATCCACTGACAGACGCTATGGCTACACCTTC. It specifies CASSSPSTDRRYGYTF.

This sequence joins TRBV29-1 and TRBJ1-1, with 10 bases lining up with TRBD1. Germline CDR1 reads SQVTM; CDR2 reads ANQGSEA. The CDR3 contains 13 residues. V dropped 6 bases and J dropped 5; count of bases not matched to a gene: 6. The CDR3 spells CSVLTGGRTEAFF. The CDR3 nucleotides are TGCAGCGTCCTGACAGGGGGCCGTACTGAAGCTTTCTTT.

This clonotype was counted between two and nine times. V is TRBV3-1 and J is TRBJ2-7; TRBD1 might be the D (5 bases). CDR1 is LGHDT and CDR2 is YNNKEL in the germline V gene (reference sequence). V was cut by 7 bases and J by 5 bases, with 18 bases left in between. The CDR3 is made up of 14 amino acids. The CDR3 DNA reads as TGTGCCAGCACCCCTGGGCAGGGAAAGGACGAGCAGTACTTC. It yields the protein CASTPGQGKDEQYF.

Here the CDR3 DNA reads TGTGCCAGCAGGGGGAGGGTTATCGATCAGCCCCAGCATTTT. Translated: CASRGRVIDQPQHF. The V gene is TRBV6-6, the J gene TRBJ1-5; D gene ambiguous. The CDR3 totals 14 residues. V was shortened by 6 bases and J by 5 bases, with 14 bases between the two germline ends. Germline loops: CDR1 MNHNY, CDR2 SVGAGI (reference sequence).

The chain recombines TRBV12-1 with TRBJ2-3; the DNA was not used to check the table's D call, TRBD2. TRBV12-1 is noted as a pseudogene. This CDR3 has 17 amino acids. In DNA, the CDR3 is TGTGCCAGCAGCTTTGTAATAGGGAGCGGGATTGCAGATACGCAGTATTTT. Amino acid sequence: CASSFVIGSGIADTQYF.

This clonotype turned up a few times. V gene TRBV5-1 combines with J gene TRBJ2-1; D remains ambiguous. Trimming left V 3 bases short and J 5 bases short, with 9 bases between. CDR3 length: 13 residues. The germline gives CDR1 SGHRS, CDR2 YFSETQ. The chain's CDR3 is CASSYFIDNEQFF. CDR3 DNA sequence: TGCGCCAGCAGCTACTTCATTGACAATGAGCAGTTCTTC. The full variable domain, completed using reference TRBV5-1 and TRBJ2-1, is KAGVTQTPRYLIKTRGQQVTLSCSPISGHRSVSWYQQTPGQGLQFLFEYFSETQRNKGNFPGRFSGRQFSNSRSEMNVSTLELGDSALYLCASSYFIDNEQFFGPGTRLTVL.

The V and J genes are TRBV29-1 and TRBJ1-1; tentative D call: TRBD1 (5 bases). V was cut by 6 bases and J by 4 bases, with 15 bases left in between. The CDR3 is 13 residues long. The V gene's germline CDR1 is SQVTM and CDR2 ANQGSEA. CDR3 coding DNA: TGCAGCGTCCCTTTTGGGGCAGGCACTGAAGCTTTCTTT. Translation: CSVPFGAGTEAFF.

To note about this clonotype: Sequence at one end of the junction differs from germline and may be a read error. CDR3 bases: TGTGCCAGCAGTTCTGTAGCGGGAATAGGTGTAGATGCGCAGTATTTT. Encoded protein: CASSSVAGIGVDAQYF. The genes are TRBV12-3 or TRBV12-4 and TRBJ2-3; 8 nucleotides match TRBD2. CDR3 length: 16 residues.

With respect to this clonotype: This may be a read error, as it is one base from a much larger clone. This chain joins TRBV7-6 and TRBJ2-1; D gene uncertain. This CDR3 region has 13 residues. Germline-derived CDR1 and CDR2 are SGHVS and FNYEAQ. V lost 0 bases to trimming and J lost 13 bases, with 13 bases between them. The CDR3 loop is CASSLARQETQFF. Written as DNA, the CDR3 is TGTGCCAGCAGCTTAGCACGGCAAGAGACCCAGTTCTTC.

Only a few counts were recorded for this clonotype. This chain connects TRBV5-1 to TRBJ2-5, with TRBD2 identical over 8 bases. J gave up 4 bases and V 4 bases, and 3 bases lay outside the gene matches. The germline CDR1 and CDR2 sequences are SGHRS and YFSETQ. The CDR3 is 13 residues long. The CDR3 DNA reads TGCGCCAGCAGCAGCCTAGCGGGAGAGACCCAGTACTTC. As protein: CASSSLAGETQYF.

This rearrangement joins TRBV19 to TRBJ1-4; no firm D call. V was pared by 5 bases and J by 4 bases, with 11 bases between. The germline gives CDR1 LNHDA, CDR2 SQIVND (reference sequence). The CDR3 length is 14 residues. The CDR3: CASSEDGRNEKLFF. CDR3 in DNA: TGTGCCAGTAGTGAGGACGGTCGTAATGAAAAACTGTTTTTT. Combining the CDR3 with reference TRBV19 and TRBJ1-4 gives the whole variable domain DGGITQSPKYLFRKEGQNVTLSCEQNLNHDAMYWYRQDPGQGLRLIYYSQIVNDFQKGDIAEGYSVSREKKESFPLTVTSAQKNPTAFYLCASSEDGRNEKLFFGSGTQLSVL.

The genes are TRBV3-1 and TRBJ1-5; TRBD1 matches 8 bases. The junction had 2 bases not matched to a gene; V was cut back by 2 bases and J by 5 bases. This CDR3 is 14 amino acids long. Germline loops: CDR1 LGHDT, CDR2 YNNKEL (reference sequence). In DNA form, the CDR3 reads TGTGCCAGCAGCCAACAGGGGGCGGATCAGCCCCAGCATTTT. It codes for CASSQQGADQPQHF.

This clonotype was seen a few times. The CDR3 region has the DNA TGCGCCAGCAGCTTGGCCGGTGGCGGGTTCTTCACAGATACGCAGTATTTT. The encoded protein is CASSLAGGGFFTDTQYF. This rearrangement joins TRBV5-1 to TRBJ2-3; weak D call: TRBD2 (5 bases). Germline loops: CDR1 SGHRS, CDR2 YFSETQ. V was clipped by 0 bases and J by 2 bases, with 16 bases between them. This CDR3 comprises 17 residues.

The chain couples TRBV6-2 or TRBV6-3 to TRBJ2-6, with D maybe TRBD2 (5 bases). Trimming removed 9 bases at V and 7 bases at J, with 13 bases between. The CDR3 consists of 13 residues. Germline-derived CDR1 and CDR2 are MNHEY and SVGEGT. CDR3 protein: CASGSSEANVLTF. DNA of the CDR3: TGTGCCAGTGGGAGCTCTGAAGCCAACGTCCTGACTTTC.

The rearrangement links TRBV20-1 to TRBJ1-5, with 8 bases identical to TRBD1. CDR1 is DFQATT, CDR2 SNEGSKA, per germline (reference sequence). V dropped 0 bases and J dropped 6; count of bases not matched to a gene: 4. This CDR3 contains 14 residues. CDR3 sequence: CSAREDRAGQPQHF. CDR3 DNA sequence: TGCAGTGCTAGAGAGGACAGGGCAGGTCAGCCCCAGCATTTT.

The CDR3 here is CSAPAPGGNEQFF. For the CDR3, the DNA is TGCAGTGCTCCTGCCCCAGGGGGCAATGAGCAGTTCTTC. The V call is TRBV20-1, the J call TRBJ2-1, with 7 bases matching TRBD1. Losses at the gene ends were 5 bases for V and 6 bases for J; bases not matched to a gene: 7. CDR1 is DFQATT and CDR2 is SNEGSKA in the germline V gene (reference sequence). CDR3 length: 13 amino acids.

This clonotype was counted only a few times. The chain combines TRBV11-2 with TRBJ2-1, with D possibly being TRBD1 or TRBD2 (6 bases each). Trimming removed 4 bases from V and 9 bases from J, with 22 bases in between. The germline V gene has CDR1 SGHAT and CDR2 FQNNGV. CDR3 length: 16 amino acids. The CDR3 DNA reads TGTGCCAGCAGCTCCCGAGGTGCAAGGGGGGCCGGTGAGCAGTTCTTC. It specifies CASSSRGARGAGEQFF.